This T cell receptor beta chain was retrieved from a study of T-cell reconstitution after alpha-beta-depleted transplantation in children. A TCRbeta library incorporating unique molecular identifiers was prepared. TCRdb re-called the PCR reads through MiXCR, storing one row per CDR3 protein. The repertoire holds around 300,000 distinct CDR3 sequences, with about 7.3% as singletons. The CDR3 totals 14 residues. Per the germline V gene, CDR1 is DFQATT and CDR2 is SNEGSKA (reference sequence). Study-wide results and limits: Recipient T cells and thymic progenitors that survived were the source of the high TCRbeta diversity seen at day 60 in some patients. A year had passed since transplant, and T-cell counts and diversity by then came mostly from newly produced T cells.

In regard to this clonotype: Its antigen is unknown. A junction end diverges from the germline sequence, so it may reflect a read error.

The receptor was isolated from a female patient aged 2-15 years who had a stem cell transplant for Fanconi anemia, so the T cells may come from the graft donor. The source was peripheral blood, collected 360 days after TCRalphabeta/CD19-depleted stem cell transplant. The chain couples TRBV20-1 to TRBJ1-2; 10 bases line up with TRBD1. DNA for the CDR3: TGCTGTGCTAGAGATTCGACAGGGGGCCAGGGCTACACCTTC. This translates into CCARDSTGGQGYTF.